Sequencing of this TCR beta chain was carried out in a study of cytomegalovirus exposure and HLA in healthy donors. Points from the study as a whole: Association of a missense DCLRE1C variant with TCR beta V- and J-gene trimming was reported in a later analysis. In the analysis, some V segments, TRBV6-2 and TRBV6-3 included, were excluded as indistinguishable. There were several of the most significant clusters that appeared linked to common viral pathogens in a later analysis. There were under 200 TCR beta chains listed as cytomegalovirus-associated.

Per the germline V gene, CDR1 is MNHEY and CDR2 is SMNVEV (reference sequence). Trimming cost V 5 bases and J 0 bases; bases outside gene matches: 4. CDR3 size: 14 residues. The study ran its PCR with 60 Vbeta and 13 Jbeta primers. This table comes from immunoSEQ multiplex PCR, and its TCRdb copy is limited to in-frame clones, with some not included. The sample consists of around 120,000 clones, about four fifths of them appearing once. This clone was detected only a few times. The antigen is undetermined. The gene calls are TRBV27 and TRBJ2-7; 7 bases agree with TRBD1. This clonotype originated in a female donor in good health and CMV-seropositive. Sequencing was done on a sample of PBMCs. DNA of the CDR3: TGTGCCAGCAGTCACGGGACAGCCTCCTACGAGCAGTACTTC. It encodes CASSHGTASYEQYF.